The 14 T cell receptor beta chains listed next were all sequenced from one sample in a study of T cells in Graves' hyperthyroidism and ophthalmopathy (dated by TCRdb to between 2019 and 2020). The method was multiplex PCR. The instrument was an Illumina HiSeq 2000. Amplification of TCR beta CDR3 regions was carried out from RNA transcripts. The TCR CDR3 was subjected to a first round of RT-PCR using the HTBI primer set and the Qiagen OneStep RT-PCR kit. Through fastp at Q25 and MiXCR, TCRdb rebuilt clones from the public reads, retaining in-frame beta chains. Each CDR3 protein appears once, grouped with its most common genes and DNA. Present in this sample are under 350,000 distinct CDR3 sequences, about 18% of which were seen just once. The top ten hold 45% to 50% of the sample. Sequencing input: blood. The receptor set was obtained from a woman between 50 and 59 years old with Graves' hyperthyroidism.

V usage is TRBV5-1 and J usage is TRBJ1-5; tentative D call: TRBD1 (5 bases). The V and J ends lost 4 bases and 9 bases respectively, with 14 bases between them. Germline V gene lookup returns CDR1 SGHRS and CDR2 YFSETQ. This CDR3 comprises 13 residues. The CDR3 nucleotides are TGCGCCAGCAGCCTGGCGGGGGGGAGGCCCCAGCATTTT. Protein product: CASSLAGGRPQHF.

This clonotype was counted ten times or more. V usage is TRBV5-1 and J usage is TRBJ1-2; perhaps TRBD1 as D (6 bases). The ends were cut back, 0 bases at V and 8 bases at J, with 17 bases in the middle. CDR3 length: 15 amino acids. Germline-derived CDR1 and CDR2 are SGHRS and YFSETQ. CDR3 protein: CASSLVEDSGTGYTF. The DNA for the CDR3 is TGCGCCAGCAGCTTGGTCGAGGACAGCGGTACCGGCTACACCTTC. The full variable domain, its missing parts supplied by reference TRBV5-1 and TRBJ1-2, is KAGVTQTPRYLIKTRGQQVTLSCSPISGHRSVSWYQQTPGQGLQFLFEYFSETQRNKGNFPGRFSGRQFSNSRSEMNVSTLELGDSALYLCASSLVEDSGTGYTFGSGTRLTVV.

This clonotype has just a few counts. The chain is built from TRBV11-3 and TRBJ2-3; a possible D gene is TRBD2 (5 bases). Germline assignment: CDR1 SGHNT and CDR2 YENEEA. The ends were cut back, 3 bases at V and 7 bases at J, with 11 bases in the middle. The CDR3 runs to 13 residues. CDR3 protein: CASSFPGSYTQYF. CDR3 in DNA: TGTGCCAGCAGCTTTCCGGGATCCTATACGCAGTATTTT.

At least ten counts were recorded for this clonotype. The V and J genes are TRBV2 and TRBJ2-2, with no clear D. The V and J ends lost 3 bases and 4 bases respectively, with 9 bases between them. The CDR3 loop spans 14 amino acids. CDR1 SNHLY and CDR2 FYNNEI come from the germline V gene. CDR3 coding DNA: TGTGCCAGCAGTGAGTCAGCGAGCACCGGGGAGCTGTTTTTT. Protein: CASSESASTGELFF. Drawing the rest from reference TRBV2 and TRBJ2-2, the complete variable domain is EPEVTQTPSHQVTQMGQEVILRCVPISNHLYFYWYRQILGQKVEFLVSFYNNEISEKSEIFDDQFSVERPDGSNFTLKIRSTKLEDSAMYFCASSESASTGELFFGEGSRLTVL.

This clonotype was counted ten times or more. This sequence joins TRBV11-2 and TRBJ2-2; no firm D call. Germline lookup yields CDR1 SGHAT and CDR2 FQNNGV. The CDR3 contains 12 residues. V lost 6 bases to trimming and J lost 7 bases, with 9 bases between them. This CDR3 reads CASRLFSGELFF. CDR3 DNA: TGTGCCAGCAGACTCTTCAGCGGGGAGCTGTTTTTT. Based on the CDR3 plus reference TRBV11-2 and TRBJ2-2, the full variable domain is EAGVAQSPRYKIIEKRQSVAFWCNPISGHATLYWYQQILGQGPKLLIQFQNNGVVDDSQLPKDRFSAERLKGVDSTLKIQPAKLEDSAVYLCASRLFSGELFFGEGSRLTVL.

This clonotype has at least ten counts. The chain joins TRBV18 to TRBJ1-5, with TRBD1 as a possible D gene (6 bases). Germline-derived CDR1 and CDR2 are KGHSH and LQKENI. V was clipped by 3 bases and J by 5 bases, with 8 bases between them. The CDR3 extends over 13 amino acids. CDR3 residues: CASSPGADQPQHF. DNA of the CDR3: TGTGCCAGCTCACCGGGGGCGGATCAGCCCCAGCATTTT.

V and J are TRBV20-1 and TRBJ2-1, with 8 bases lining up with TRBD2. The CDR3 has 16 residues. J gave up 8 bases and V 5 bases, and 17 bases lay outside the gene matches. From germline, CDR1 is DFQATT and CDR2 SNEGSKA (reference sequence). CDR3 region: CSASLGMASGSHEQFF. CDR3 DNA: TGCAGTGCTTCCCTCGGGATGGCTAGCGGGTCGCATGAGCAGTTCTTC.

This clonotype was picked up many times. The gene calls are TRBV7-7 and TRBJ2-3; no reliable D call. The CDR3 covers 13 residues. The germline CDR1 and CDR2 sequences are SSHAT and FNYEAQ (reference sequence). This CDR3 is CAGSPAGSDTQYF. CDR3 nucleotides: TGTGCAGGATCTCCCGCCGGTTCCGATACGCAGTATTTT.

This clonotype was counted a few times. The chain has TRBV10-3 and TRBJ2-7; 11 positions match TRBD1. CDR1 is ENHRY and CDR2 is SYGVKD in the germline V gene. V gave up 5 bases and J gave up 3 bases; unmatched junction bases: 3. This CDR3 has 14 amino acids. Here the CDR3 DNA reads TGTGCCATCAGTTCCGGGACAGGGGGCTACGAGCAGTACTTC. It translates to CAISSGTGGYEQYF.

V is TRBV10-2 and J is TRBJ1-3, with D possibly being TRBD1 (5 bases). Trimming left V 4 bases short and J 0 bases short, with 10 bases between. Germline CDR1 is WSHSY and CDR2 is SAAADI. The length of the CDR3 is 15 residues. CDR3 sequence: CASSGGTGSGNTIYF. The CDR3 DNA reads TGCGCCAGCAGTGGCGGGACCGGCTCTGGAAACACCATATATTTT.

This clonotype showed up many times. The chain combines TRBV3-1 with TRBJ2-3; no definite D call. Trimming removed 1 base from V and 2 bases from J, with 10 bases in between. The CDR3 is 15 amino acids. Per germline, CDR1 LGHDT and CDR2 YNNKEL (reference sequence). The CDR3 is CASSQGQLLTDTQYF. The DNA for the CDR3 is TGTGCCAGCAGCCAAGGCCAACTACTCACAGATACGCAGTATTTT.

There are a few counts of this clonotype. The CDR3 sequence: CASSVVGLDTEAFF. In DNA form, the CDR3 reads TGTGCCAGCAGTGTGGTGGGGTTGGACACTGAAGCTTTCTTT. The rearrangement uses TRBV6-1 and TRBJ1-1; the D is unclear. The CDR3 loop spans 14 amino acids. The V end lost 4 bases, the J end lost 3 bases, and 12 bases lay between the germline ends. The germline CDR1 and CDR2 sequences are MNHNS and SASEGT.

This clonotype was detected a few times. The V gene is TRBV7-9, the J gene TRBJ2-1; tentatively, D is TRBD1 or TRBD2 (5 bases each). CDR1 is SEHNR and CDR2 is FQNEAQ in the germline V gene (reference sequence). V was shortened by 1 base and J by 3 bases, with 10 bases between the two germline ends. The CDR3 is made up of 15 amino acids. CDR3 in amino acids: CASSLGGVRYNEQFF. CDR3 DNA sequence: TGTGCCAGCAGCTTAGGAGGGGTTCGCTACAATGAGCAGTTCTTC.

This clonotype was recorded many times. The chain uses TRBV3-1 and TRBJ2-5, with D tentatively TRBD1 or TRBD2 (5 bases each). Trimming removed 1 base from V and 0 bases from J, with 12 bases in between. CDR1 and CDR2 (germline): LGHDT, YNNKEL (reference sequence). The CDR3 runs to 16 residues. The DNA of the CDR3 is TGTGCCAGCAGCCAAGGGCTGAGGGGCAACCAAGAGACCCAGTACTTC. It specifies CASSQGLRGNQETQYF.